The 9 T cell receptor beta chains reported below all come from one sample, sequenced in a study of T cells in localized non-small cell lung cancer. Assay used: immunoSEQ multiplex PCR; TCRdb lists only in-frame clones, some missing. The sample consists of 40,000 or so clones, about 86% of them appearing once. The material sequenced was peripheral blood mononuclear cells, taken before any cancer treatment. These receptor sequences come from a male donor aged 60 or older with stage II lung adenocarcinoma.

This rearrangement joins TRBV19 to TRBJ1-2, with 10 bases identical to TRBD1. V lost 7 bases, J lost 7 bases, and 9 bases stayed unmatched. CDR3 size: 14 residues. The germline V gene encodes CDR1 LNHDA and CDR2 SQIVND (reference sequence). CDR3 in DNA: TGTGCCAGTACTCCCTCGACAGGGGGCCTTGGCTACACCTTC. Its translation: CASTPSTGGLGYTF.

This rearrangement joins TRBV9 to TRBJ2-5; 8 bases match TRBD2. The CDR3 contains 15 residues. Germline V gives CDR1 SGDLS, CDR2 YYNGEE. J gave up 4 bases and V 4 bases, and 9 bases lay outside the gene matches. CDR3 bases: TGTGCCAGCAGCCGACGGACTAGCATAGGAGAGACCCAGTACTTC. Protein sequence: CASSRRTSIGETQYF. Supplemented by reference TRBV9 and TRBJ2-5, the full variable domain reads DSGVTQTPKHLITATGQRVTLRCSPRSGDLSVYWYQQSLDQGLQFLIQYYNGEERAKGNILERFSAQQFPDLHSELNLSSLELGDSALYFCASSRRTSIGETQYFGPGTRLLVL.

The chain links TRBV2 to TRBJ2-3; tentatively, D is TRBD1 (6 bases). CDR1 is SNHLY, CDR2 FYNNEI, per germline. Trimming shortened V by 6 bases and J by 3 bases, and 10 bases separated the two germline ends. This CDR3 is built from 13 residues. Here the CDR3 reads CASRQGSTDTQYF. The DNA of the CDR3 is TGTGCCAGCAGGCAGGGGTCGACAGATACGCAGTATTTT.

The chain employs TRBV12-5 and TRBJ2-3; D not certain. CDR3 size: 13 residues. V lost 5 bases and J 8 bases, leaving 14 bases between the germline ends. CDR1 and CDR2 from the germline V gene are LGHNT and FRNRAP. CDR3: CASGLGPEGTQYF. The CDR3 nucleotides are TGTGCTAGTGGTCTCGGTCCCGAAGGTACGCAGTATTTT.

The V gene is TRBV7-9, the J gene TRBJ2-3; D may be TRBD2 (6 bases). Germline loops: CDR1 SEHNR, CDR2 FQNEAQ (reference sequence). Trimming took 8 bases from V and 5 from J, leaving 17 bases between them. This CDR3 is 14 amino acids long. The CDR3 DNA is TGTGCCAGCTCTTACGAGCGGGCGGGAGATACGCAGTATTTT. It specifies CASSYERAGDTQYF.

J is TRBJ1-6 and V is TRBV2; TRBD1 matches 11 bases. This CDR3 contains 15 residues. V trimming: 11 bases; J trimming: 16 bases; junction bases outside the gene matches: 19. CDR1 and CDR2 from the germline V gene are SNHLY and FYNNEI. The DNA for the CDR3 is TGTGCCGGTTCAACGGCGGGACAGGGGGACTTGCCTCTCCACTTT. This codes for CAGSTAGQGDLPLHF. Drawing the rest from reference TRBV2 and TRBJ1-6, the complete variable domain is EPEVTQTPSHQVTQMGQEVILRCVPISNHLYFYWYRQILGQKVEFLVSFYNNEISEKSEIFDDQFSVERPDGSNFTLKIRSTKLEDSAMYFCAGSTAGQGDLPLHFGNGTRLTVT.

The gene calls are TRBV7-9 and TRBJ1-1, with D unclear. Germline V lookup: CDR1 SEHNR, CDR2 FQNEAQ (reference sequence). Trimming stripped 5 bases from V and 4 bases from J, with 11 bases between. The CDR3 totals 13 residues. CDR3 DNA: TGTGCCAGCAGCCTTAAATGGGGCACTGAAGCTTTCTTT. Translating it yields CASSLKWGTEAFF.

The CDR3, as DNA: TGCGCCAGCAGCCAAGATTATAGGCAGGGTGAAGCTTTCTTT. This codes for CASSQDYRQGEAFF. The rearrangement uses TRBV4-1 and TRBJ1-1, with TRBD1 as a possible D gene (5 bases). Germline V gives CDR1 MGHRA, CDR2 YSYEKL. The V end lost 0 bases, the J end lost 7 bases, and 12 bases lay between the germline ends. The CDR3 covers 14 residues.

This chain links TRBV9 with TRBJ1-4; unclear D gene. Trimming stripped 0 bases from V and 4 bases from J, with 7 bases between. CDR3 length: 14 amino acids. CDR1 is SGDLS, CDR2 YYNGEE, per germline. DNA for the CDR3: TGTGCCAGCAGCGTAGATGTCGATAATGAAAAACTGTTTTTT. It encodes CASSVDVDNEKLFF.